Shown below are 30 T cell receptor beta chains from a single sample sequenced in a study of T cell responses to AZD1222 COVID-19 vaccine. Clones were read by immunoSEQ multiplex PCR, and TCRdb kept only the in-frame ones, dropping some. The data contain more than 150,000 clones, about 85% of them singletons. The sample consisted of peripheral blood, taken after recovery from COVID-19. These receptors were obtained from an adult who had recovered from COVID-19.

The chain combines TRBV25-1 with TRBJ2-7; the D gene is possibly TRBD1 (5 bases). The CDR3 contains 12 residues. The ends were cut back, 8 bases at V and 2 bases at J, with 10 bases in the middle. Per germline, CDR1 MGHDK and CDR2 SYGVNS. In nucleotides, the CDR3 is TGTGCCAGCGGACAAACAGCCTACGAGCAGTACTTC. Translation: CASGQTAYEQYF.

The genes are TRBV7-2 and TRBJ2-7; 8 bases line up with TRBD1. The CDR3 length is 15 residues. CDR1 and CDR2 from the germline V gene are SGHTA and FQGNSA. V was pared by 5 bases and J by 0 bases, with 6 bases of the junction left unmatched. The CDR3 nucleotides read TGTGCCAGCAGCCGCCGGACAGGGAGCTCCTACGAGCAGTACTTC. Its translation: CASSRRTGSSYEQYF.

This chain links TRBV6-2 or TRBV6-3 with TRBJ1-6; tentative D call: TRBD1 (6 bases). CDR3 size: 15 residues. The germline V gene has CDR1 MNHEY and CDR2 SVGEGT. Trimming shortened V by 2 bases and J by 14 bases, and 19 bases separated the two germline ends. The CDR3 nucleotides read TGTGCCAGCAGTTACCCCCAAGGGGGGAACAAGGCCCTCCACTTT. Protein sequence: CASSYPQGGNKALHF.

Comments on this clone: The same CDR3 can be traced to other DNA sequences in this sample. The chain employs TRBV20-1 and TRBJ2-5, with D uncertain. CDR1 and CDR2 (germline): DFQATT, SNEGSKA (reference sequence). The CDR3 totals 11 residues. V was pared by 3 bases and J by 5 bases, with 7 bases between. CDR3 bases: TGCAGTGCTAGTGCCGGGGAGACCCAGTACTTC. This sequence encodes CSASAGETQYF.

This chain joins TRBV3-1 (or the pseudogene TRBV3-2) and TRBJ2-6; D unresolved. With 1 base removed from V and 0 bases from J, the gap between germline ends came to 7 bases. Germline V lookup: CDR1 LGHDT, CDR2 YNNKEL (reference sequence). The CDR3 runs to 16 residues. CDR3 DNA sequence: TGTGCCAGCAGCCAAGCTCCGAGCTCTGGGGCCAACGTCCTGACTTTC. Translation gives CASSQAPSSGANVLTF.

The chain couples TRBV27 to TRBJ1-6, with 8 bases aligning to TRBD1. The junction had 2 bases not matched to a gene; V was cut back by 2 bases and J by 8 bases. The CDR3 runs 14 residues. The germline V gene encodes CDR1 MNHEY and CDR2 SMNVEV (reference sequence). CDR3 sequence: CASSLKDRDSPLHF. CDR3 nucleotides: TGTGCCAGCAGTTTAAAGGACAGGGATTCACCCCTCCACTTT.

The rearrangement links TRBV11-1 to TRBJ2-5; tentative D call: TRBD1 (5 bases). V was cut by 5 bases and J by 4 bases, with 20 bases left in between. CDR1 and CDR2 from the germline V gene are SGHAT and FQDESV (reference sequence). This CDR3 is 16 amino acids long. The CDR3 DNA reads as TGTGCCAGCAGCCCCGCTCGCAGGGAATTGTCAGAGACCCAGTACTTC. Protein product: CASSPARRELSETQYF.

CDR3 residues: CASSLWMARGTGGEGYTF. In DNA, the CDR3 is TGTGCCAGCAGCTTATGGATGGCCCGCGGGACAGGGGGCGAAGGCTACACCTTC. The chain joins TRBV11-2 to TRBJ1-2, with 12 nucleotides matching TRBD1. This CDR3 is 18 amino acids long. V was pared by 2 bases and J by 8 bases, with 15 bases of the junction left unmatched. The V gene's germline CDR1 is SGHAT and CDR2 FQNNGV.

The CDR3 region is CASSRGLAGPEQYF. CDR3 coding DNA: TGCGCCAGCAGCAGGGGACTAGCGGGGCCCGAGCAGTACTTC. The chain joins TRBV5-1 to TRBJ2-7; 13 nucleotides agree with TRBD2. This CDR3 has 14 amino acids. CDR1 SGHRS and CDR2 YFSETQ come from the germline V gene. The junction had 4 bases not matched to a gene; V was cut back by 4 bases and J by 6 bases.

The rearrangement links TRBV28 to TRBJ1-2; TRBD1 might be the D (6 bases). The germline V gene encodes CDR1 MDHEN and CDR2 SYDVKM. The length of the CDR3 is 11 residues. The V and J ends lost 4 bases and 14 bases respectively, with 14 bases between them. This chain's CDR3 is CASSSRDNLTF. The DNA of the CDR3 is TGTGCCAGCAGTTCCCGGGACAACCTGACCTTC.

The DNA for the CDR3 is TGTGCCAGCAGTTTGGACGGGAACACAGATACGCAGTATTTT. Amino acids: CASSLDGNTDTQYF. The chain uses TRBV27 and TRBJ2-3; possibly TRBD2 for D (5 bases). Germline V gene sequence: CDR1 MNHEY, CDR2 SMNVEV (reference sequence). Trimming took 3 bases from V and 2 from J, leaving 9 bases between them. This CDR3 region has 14 residues.

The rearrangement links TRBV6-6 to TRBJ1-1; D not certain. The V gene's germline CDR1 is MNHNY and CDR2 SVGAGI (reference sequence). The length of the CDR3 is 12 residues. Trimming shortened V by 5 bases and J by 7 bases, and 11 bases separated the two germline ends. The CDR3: CASSTPLGEAFF. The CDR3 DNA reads TGTGCCAGCAGTACCCCCCTGGGTGAAGCTTTCTTT.

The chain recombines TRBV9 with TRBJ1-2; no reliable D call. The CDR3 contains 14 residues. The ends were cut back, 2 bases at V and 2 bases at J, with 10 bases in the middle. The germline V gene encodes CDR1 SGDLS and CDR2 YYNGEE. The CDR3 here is CASSVLTENYGYTF. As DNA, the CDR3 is TGTGCCAGCAGCGTGTTGACGGAGAACTATGGCTACACCTTC.

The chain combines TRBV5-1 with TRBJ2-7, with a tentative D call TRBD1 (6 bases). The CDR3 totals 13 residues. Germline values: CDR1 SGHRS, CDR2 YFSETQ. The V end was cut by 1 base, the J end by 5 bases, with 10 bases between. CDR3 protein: CASSLTGWDEQYF. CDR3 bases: TGCGCCAGCAGCTTGACAGGGTGGGACGAGCAGTACTTC.

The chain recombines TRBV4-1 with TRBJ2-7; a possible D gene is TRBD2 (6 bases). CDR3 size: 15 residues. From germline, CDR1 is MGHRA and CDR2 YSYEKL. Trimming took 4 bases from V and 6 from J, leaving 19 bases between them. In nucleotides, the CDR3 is TGCGCCAGCAGCCCTACGCGGAGGGCGTCCGGCGAGCAGTACTTC. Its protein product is CASSPTRRASGEQYF.

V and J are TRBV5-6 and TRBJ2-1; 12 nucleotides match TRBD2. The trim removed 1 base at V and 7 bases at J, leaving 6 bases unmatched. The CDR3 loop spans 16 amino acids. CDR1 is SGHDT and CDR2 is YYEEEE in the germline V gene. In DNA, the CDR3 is TGTGCCAGCAGCTTGCAGCTAGCGGGGGGGCTGAATGAGCAGTTCTTC. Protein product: CASSLQLAGGLNEQFF.

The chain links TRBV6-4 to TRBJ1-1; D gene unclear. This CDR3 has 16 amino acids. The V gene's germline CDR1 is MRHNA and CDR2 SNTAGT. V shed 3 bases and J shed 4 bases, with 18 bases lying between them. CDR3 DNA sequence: TGTGCCAGCAGTGATTTGCGGGAACTCCTACTCACTGAAGCTTTCTTT. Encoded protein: CASSDLRELLLTEAFF.

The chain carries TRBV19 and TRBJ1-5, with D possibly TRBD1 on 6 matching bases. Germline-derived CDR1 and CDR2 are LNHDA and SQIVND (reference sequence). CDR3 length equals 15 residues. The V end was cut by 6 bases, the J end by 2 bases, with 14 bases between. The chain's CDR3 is CASSNGGAGNQPQHF. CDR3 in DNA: TGTGCCAGTAGCAATGGGGGGGCTGGCAATCAGCCCCAGCATTTT. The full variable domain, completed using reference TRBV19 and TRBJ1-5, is DGGITQSPKYLFRKEGQNVTLSCEQNLNHDAMYWYRQDPGQGLRLIYYSQIVNDFQKGDIAEGYSVSREKKESFPLTVTSAQKNPTAFYLCASSNGGAGNQPQHFGDGTRLSIL.

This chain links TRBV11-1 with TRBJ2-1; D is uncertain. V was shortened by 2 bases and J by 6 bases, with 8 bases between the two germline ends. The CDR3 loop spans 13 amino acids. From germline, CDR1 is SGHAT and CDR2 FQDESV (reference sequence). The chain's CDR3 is CASSLLKVNEQFF. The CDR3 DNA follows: TGTGCCAGCAGCTTACTCAAGGTCAATGAGCAGTTCTTC. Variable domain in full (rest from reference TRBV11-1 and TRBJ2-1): EAEVAQSPRYKITEKSQAVAFWCDPISGHATLYWYRQILGQGPELLVQFQDESVVDDSQLPKDRFSAERLKGVDSTLKIQPAELGDSAMYLCASSLLKVNEQFFGPGTRLTVL.

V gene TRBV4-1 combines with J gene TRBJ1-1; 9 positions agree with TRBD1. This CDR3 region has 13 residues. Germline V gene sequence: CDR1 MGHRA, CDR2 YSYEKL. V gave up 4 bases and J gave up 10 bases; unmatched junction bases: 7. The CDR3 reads CASSRKPGQGAFF. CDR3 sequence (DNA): TGCGCCAGCAGCCGAAAACCGGGACAGGGAGCTTTCTTT.

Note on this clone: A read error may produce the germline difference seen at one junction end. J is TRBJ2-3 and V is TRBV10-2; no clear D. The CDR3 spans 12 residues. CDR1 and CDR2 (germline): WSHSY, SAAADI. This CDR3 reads CASGESGNTQYF. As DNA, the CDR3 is TGCGCCAGCGGTGAAAGTGGGAATACGCAGTATTTT.

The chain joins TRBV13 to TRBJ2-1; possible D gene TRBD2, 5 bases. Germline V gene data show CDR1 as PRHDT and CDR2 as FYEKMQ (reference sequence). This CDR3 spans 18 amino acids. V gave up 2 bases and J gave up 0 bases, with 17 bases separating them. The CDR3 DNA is TGTGCCAGCAGCTTAAGTCTAGCCCTGGAGAACTCCTACAATGAGCAGTTCTTC. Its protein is CASSLSLALENSYNEQFF.

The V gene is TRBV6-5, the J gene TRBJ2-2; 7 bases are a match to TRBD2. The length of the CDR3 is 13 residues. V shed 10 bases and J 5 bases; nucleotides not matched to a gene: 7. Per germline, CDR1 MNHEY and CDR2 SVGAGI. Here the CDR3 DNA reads TGTGCCACAAGACCAGCGGGGACCGGGGAGCTGTTTTTT. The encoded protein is CATRPAGTGELFF.

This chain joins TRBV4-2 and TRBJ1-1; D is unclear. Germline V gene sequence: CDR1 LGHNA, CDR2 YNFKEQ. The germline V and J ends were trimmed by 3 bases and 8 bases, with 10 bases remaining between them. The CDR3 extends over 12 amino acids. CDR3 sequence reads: CASSHQGPEAFF. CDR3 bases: TGTGCCAGCAGCCACCAAGGTCCCGAAGCTTTCTTT.

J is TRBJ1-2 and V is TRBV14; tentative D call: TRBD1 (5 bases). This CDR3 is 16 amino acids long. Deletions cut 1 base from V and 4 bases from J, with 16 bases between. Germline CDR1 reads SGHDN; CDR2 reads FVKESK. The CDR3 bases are TGTGCCAGCAGCCAAGTTAGGGGAGGACTGGGCTATGGCTACACCTTC. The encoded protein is CASSQVRGGLGYGYTF.

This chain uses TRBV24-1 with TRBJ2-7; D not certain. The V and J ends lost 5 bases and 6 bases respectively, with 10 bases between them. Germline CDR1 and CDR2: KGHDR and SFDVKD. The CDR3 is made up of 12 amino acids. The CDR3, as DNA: TGTGCCACCAGTGGGTCCTCGGGCGAGCAGTACTTC. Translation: CATSGSSGEQYF.

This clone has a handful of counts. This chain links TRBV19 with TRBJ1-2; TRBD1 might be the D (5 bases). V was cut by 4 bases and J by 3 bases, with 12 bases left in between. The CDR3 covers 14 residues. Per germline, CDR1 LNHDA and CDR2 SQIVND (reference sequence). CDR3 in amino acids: CASSTGDRYYGYTF. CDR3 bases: TGTGCCAGTAGTACCGGAGACAGATACTATGGCTACACCTTC.

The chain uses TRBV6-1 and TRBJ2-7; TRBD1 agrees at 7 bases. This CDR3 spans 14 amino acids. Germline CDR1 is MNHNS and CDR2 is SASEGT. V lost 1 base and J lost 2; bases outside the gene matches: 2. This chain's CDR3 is CASSEVQGAYEQYF. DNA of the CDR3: TGTGCCAGCAGTGAAGTTCAGGGGGCCTACGAGCAGTACTTC.

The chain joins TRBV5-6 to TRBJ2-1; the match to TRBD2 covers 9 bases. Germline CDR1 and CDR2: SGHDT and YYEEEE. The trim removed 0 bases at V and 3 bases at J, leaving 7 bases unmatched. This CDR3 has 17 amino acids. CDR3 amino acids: CASSLVRSSGDYNEQFF. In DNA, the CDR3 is TGTGCCAGCAGCTTGGTAAGGTCTAGCGGGGACTACAATGAGCAGTTCTTC. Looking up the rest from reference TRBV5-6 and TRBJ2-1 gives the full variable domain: DAGVTQSPTHLIKTRGQQVTLRCSPKSGHDTVSWYQQALGQGPQFIFQYYEEEERQRGNFPDRFSGHQFPNYSSELNVNALLLGDSALYLCASSLVRSSGDYNEQFFGPGTRLTVL.

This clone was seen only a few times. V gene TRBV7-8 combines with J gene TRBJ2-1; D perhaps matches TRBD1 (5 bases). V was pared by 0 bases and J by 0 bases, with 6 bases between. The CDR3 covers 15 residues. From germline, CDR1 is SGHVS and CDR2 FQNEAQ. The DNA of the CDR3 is TGTGCCAGCAGCTTAGCAGGGGTCTCCTACAATGAGCAGTTCTTC. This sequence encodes CASSLAGVSYNEQFF.